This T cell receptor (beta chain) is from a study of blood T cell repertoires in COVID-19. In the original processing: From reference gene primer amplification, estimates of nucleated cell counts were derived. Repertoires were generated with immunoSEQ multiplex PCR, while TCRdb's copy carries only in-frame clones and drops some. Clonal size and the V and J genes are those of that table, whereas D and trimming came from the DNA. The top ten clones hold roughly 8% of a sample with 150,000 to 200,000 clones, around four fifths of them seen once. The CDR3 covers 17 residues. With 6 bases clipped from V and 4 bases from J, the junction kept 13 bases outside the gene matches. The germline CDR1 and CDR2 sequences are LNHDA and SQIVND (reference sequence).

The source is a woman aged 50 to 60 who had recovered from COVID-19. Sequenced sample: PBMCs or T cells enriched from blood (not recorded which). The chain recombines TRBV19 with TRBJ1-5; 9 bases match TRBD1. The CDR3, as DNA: TGTGCCAGTAGCACCCCCGCTGGACAGGGGAGAAATCAGCCCCAGCATTTT. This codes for CASSTPAGQGRNQPQHF.